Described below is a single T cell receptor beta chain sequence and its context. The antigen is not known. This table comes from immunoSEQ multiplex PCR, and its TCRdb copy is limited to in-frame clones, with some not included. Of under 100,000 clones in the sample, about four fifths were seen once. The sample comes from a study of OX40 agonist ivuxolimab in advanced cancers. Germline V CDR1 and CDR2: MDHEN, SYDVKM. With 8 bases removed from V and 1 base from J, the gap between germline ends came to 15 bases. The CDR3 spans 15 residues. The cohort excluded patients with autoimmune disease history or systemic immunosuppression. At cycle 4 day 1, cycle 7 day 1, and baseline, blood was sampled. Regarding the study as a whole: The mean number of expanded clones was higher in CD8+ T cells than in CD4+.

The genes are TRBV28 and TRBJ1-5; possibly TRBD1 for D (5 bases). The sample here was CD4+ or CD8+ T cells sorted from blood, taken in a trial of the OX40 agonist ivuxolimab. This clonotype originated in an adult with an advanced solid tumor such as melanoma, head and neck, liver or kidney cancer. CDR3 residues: CASSRPRASNQPQHF. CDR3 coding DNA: TGTGCCAGCTCGAGGCCCAGGGCCAGCAATCAGCCCCAGCATTTT.